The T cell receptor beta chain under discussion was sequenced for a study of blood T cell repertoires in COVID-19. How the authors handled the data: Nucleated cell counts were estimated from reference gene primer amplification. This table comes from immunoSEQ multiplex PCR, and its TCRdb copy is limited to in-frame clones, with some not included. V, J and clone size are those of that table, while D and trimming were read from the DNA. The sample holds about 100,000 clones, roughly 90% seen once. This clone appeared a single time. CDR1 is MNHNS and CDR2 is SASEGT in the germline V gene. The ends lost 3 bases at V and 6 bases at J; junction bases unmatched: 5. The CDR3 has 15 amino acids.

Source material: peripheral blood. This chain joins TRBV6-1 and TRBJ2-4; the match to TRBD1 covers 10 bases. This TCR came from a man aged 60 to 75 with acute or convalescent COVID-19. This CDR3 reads CASSDLRTGGNIQYF. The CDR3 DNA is TGTGCCAGCAGTGACCTTCGGACAGGGGGAAACATTCAGTACTTC.